What follows are 17 T cell receptor beta chains derived from one specimen sequenced in a study of shared T cell receptors in the human thymus. Measured with immunoSEQ multiplex PCR; TCRdb has only the in-frame clones, and not every one. The table lists 500,000 to 850,000 clones, about 90% of them singletons. The data were also submitted as part of a second study, on human thymus T cells.

Sequenced material: thymocytes. The receptors stem from a boy younger than two with a congenital heart defect.

This chain connects TRBV5-6 to TRBJ2-7; 8 nucleotides line up with TRBD1. The CDR3 totals 15 residues. The V and J ends lost 5 bases and 0 bases, in that order; junction bases with no gene match: 7. Germline V gene data show CDR1 as SGHDT and CDR2 as YYEEEE. DNA of the CDR3: TGTGCCAGCAGGACAGGGACAGGCGACTCCTACGAGCAGTACTTC. Its protein product is CASRTGTGDSYEQYF. The full variable domain, rest sourced from reference TRBV5-6 and TRBJ2-7, is DAGVTQSPTHLIKTRGQQVTLRCSPKSGHDTVSWYQQALGQGPQFIFQYYEEEERQRGNFPDRFSGHQFPNYSSELNVNALLLGDSALYLCASRTGTGDSYEQYFGPGTRLTVT.

CDR3 sequence reads: CASTNRDCLPLVPYEQYF. The CDR3 nucleotides read TGTGCCAGTACAAACCGGGACTGCCTACCTTTGGTCCCCTACGAGCAGTACTTC. The V and J genes are TRBV19 and TRBJ2-7; D is possibly TRBD2 (6 bases). The CDR3 runs to 18 residues. Germline CDR1 LNHDA, CDR2 SQIVND (reference sequence). The V gene lost 7 bases and the J gene lost 2 bases, with 27 bases spanning the gap.

CDR3 DNA sequence: TGTGCCAGCAGCTTGAACACCGGGACAGGGGAGGATCAGCCCCAGCATTTT. This sequence encodes CASSLNTGTGEDQPQHF. The V gene is TRBV5-8, the J gene TRBJ1-5, with 10 bases identical to TRBD1. With 1 base clipped from V and 5 bases from J, the junction kept 9 bases outside the gene matches. Germline V gives CDR1 SGHTS, CDR2 YDEGEE. The CDR3 runs to 17 residues.

The chain has TRBV6-1 and TRBJ1-5; no reliable D call. The V end lost 6 bases, the J end lost 3 bases, and 6 bases lay between the germline ends. Germline CDR1 reads MNHNS; CDR2 reads SASEGT. The CDR3 spans 12 residues. CDR3 nucleotide sequence: TGTGCCAGCAGGAGACACAATCAGCCCCAGCATTTT. The encoded protein is CASRRHNQPQHF.

A remark on this clone: An end of the junction does not agree with germline; a read error may underlie this. The chain recombines TRBV7-7 with TRBJ2-7; TRBD1 is a possible D gene (5 bases). The germline V gene has CDR1 SSHAT and CDR2 FNYEAQ (reference sequence). The CDR3 loop spans 15 amino acids. The CDR3 DNA sequence: TGTGCTAGCAGCCCTGATAGGGGCGACTCCTACGAGCAGTACTTC. Protein product: CASSPDRGDSYEQYF.

J is TRBJ1-2 and V is TRBV15, with D possibly being TRBD1 (5 bases). Between the trimmed V and J ends, which lost 0 bases and 2 bases, there was a span of 10 bases. Germline CDR1 reads LNHNV; CDR2 reads YYDKDF (reference sequence). This CDR3 contains 15 residues. The CDR3 reads CATSRDPRQNYGYTF. In nucleotides, the CDR3 is TGTGCCACCAGCAGAGACCCAAGACAGAACTATGGCTACACCTTC.

The J gene is TRBJ2-5, the V gene TRBV5-1, with TRBD1 matching over 7 bases. With V trimmed by 2 bases and J by 5 bases, 18 bases remained unmatched. Germline V CDR1 and CDR2: SGHRS, YFSETQ. This CDR3 is built from 18 residues. CDR3 residues: CASSLRVTGLSLEETQYF. The CDR3 DNA is TGCGCCAGCAGCTTACGGGTGACAGGGCTTAGTTTGGAGGAGACCCAGTACTTC. The variable domain in full, completed from reference TRBV5-1 and TRBJ2-5, reads KAGVTQTPRYLIKTRGQQVTLSCSPISGHRSVSWYQQTPGQGLQFLFEYFSETQRNKGNFPGRFSGRQFSNSRSEMNVSTLELGDSALYLCASSLRVTGLSLEETQYFGPGTRLLVL.

The gene calls are TRBV6-4 and TRBJ2-2, with D tentatively TRBD1 (5 bases). CDR1 MRHNA and CDR2 SNTAGT come from the germline V gene. V was clipped by 2 bases and J by 0 bases, with 16 bases between them. The CDR3 contains 18 residues. The CDR3 DNA follows: TGTGCCAGCAGTGACGGTAAGGTTGGGGCGGCGAACACCGGGGAGCTGTTTTTT. Its translation is CASSDGKVGAANTGELFF.

J is TRBJ1-2 and V is TRBV4-3; tentative D call: TRBD1 (5 bases). Looked up from germline, CDR1 is LGHNA and CDR2 is YSLEER. This CDR3 contains 16 residues. V lost 3 bases and J 4 bases, leaving 18 bases between the germline ends. CDR3 sequence reads: CASSQAGHPGGYGYTF. The DNA of the CDR3 is TGCGCCAGCAGCCAGGCAGGACACCCCGGGGGCTATGGCTACACCTTC.

This clone was seen more than once but under ten times. The chain has TRBV19 and TRBJ1-5; D might be TRBD1 (6 bases). The CDR3 covers 17 residues. The V gene lost 8 bases and the J gene lost 0 bases, with 20 bases spanning the gap. The germline CDR1 and CDR2 sequences are LNHDA and SQIVND (reference sequence). This CDR3 reads CASGVSGDLYSNQPQHF. The DNA of the CDR3 is TGTGCCAGTGGGGTTTCAGGGGATCTCTATAGCAATCAGCCCCAGCATTTT.

The chain employs TRBV4-3 and TRBJ1-5, with 9 bases lining up with TRBD1. Unmatched junction bases numbered 5, after V lost 1 base and J lost 7 bases. The CDR3 runs 15 residues. Germline values: CDR1 LGHNA, CDR2 YSLEER. The chain's CDR3 is CASSQGDREGQPQHF. As DNA, the CDR3 is TGCGCCAGCAGCCAAGGGGACAGGGAAGGCCAGCCCCAGCATTTT.

Written as DNA, the CDR3 is TGTGCCAGTTTCTTAACAACAGGGGGCGGCAATCAGCCCCAGCATTTT. It is translated as CASFLTTGGGNQPQHF. This rearrangement joins TRBV19 to TRBJ1-5; 9 bases match TRBD1. The CDR3 sequence is 16 residues long. From germline, CDR1 is LNHDA and CDR2 SQIVND (reference sequence). V was pared by 8 bases and J by 2 bases, with 10 bases of the junction left unmatched.

The chain combines TRBV7-9 with TRBJ2-1; D may be TRBD2 (6 bases). The CDR3 has 15 amino acids. Germline CDR1 SEHNR, CDR2 FQNEAQ (reference sequence). V was cut by 6 bases and J by 3 bases, with 15 bases left in between. CDR3 region: CASSYGPGVYNEQFF. In DNA form, the CDR3 reads TGTGCCAGCAGTTACGGTCCGGGAGTCTACAATGAGCAGTTCTTC.

The rearrangement joins TRBV14 to TRBJ2-1; 7 bases align to TRBD2. This CDR3 has 14 amino acids. Trimming took 2 bases from V and 6 from J; bases not matched to a gene: 4. In germline, CDR1 is SGHDN, CDR2 FVKESK. CDR3 coding DNA: TGTGCCAGCAGCCAAACGCGGGGGTTCAATGAGCAGTTCTTC. Translated, it gives CASSQTRGFNEQFF.

A few counts support this clone. The gene calls are TRBV28 and TRBJ1-4, with TRBD1 matching over 7 bases. The germline gives CDR1 MDHEN, CDR2 SYDVKM. J was trimmed by 8 bases and V by 6 bases; bases with no gene match: 3. CDR3 length: 12 residues. CDR3 protein: CASSLDREKLFF. Here the CDR3 DNA reads TGTGCCAGCAGCCTGGACAGGGAAAAACTGTTTTTT.

This rearrangement joins TRBV4-1 to TRBJ1-5, with 7 positions matching TRBD1. The CDR3 loop spans 14 amino acids. Germline V gives CDR1 MGHRA, CDR2 YSYEKL. Trimming cost V 5 bases and J 6 bases; bases outside gene matches: 7. CDR3 sequence: CASSEGARSQPQHF. The DNA for the CDR3 is TGCGCCAGCAGCGAGGGGGCTCGGAGTCAGCCCCAGCATTTT.

This clone was observed a single time. This chain joins TRBV7-6 and TRBJ1-3; D might be TRBD1 (6 bases). From germline, CDR1 is SGHVS and CDR2 FNYEAQ. The V end was cut by 5 bases, the J end by 2 bases, with 16 bases between. The length of the CDR3 is 16 residues. The CDR3 sequence is CASSRGGSGAGNTIYF. CDR3 in DNA: TGTGCCAGCAGCCGAGGGGGTTCGGGCGCTGGAAACACCATATATTTT.